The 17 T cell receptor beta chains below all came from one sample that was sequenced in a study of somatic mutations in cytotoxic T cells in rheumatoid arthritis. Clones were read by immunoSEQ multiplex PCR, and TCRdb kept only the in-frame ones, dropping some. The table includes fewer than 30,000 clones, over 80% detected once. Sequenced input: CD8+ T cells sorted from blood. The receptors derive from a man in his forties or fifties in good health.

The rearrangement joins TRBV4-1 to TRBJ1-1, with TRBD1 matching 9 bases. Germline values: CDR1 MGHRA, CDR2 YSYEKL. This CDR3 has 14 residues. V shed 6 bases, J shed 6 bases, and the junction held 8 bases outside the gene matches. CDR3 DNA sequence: TGCGCCAGCAGGATTTTACAGGGGGCGGCTGAAGCTTTCTTT. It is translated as CASRILQGAAEAFF.

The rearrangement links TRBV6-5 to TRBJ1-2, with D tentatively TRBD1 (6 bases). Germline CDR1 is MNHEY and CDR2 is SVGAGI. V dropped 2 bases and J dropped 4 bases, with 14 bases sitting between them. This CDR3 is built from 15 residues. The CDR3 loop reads CASSYRTAPSYGYTF. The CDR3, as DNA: TGTGCCAGCAGTTACCGGACAGCACCTTCCTATGGCTACACCTTC.

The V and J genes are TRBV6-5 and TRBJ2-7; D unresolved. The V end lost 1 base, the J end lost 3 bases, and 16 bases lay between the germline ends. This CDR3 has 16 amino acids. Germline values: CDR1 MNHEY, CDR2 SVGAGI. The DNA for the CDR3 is TGTGCCAGCAGTTACTTTGGGGATCTCCCCGTCTACGAGCAGTACTTC. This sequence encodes CASSYFGDLPVYEQYF.

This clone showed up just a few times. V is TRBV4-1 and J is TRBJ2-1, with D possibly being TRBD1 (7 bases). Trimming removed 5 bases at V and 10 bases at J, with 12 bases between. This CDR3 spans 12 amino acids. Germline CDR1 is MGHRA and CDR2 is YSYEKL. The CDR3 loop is CASSAGQREQFF. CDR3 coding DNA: TGCGCCAGCAGCGCGGGACAGCGAGAGCAGTTCTTC.

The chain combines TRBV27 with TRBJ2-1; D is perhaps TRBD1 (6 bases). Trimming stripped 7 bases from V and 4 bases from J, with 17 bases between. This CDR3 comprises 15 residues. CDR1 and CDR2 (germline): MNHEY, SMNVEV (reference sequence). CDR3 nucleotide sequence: TGTGCCAGCACCCTCCGACAGGAACTGTACAATGAGCAGTTCTTC. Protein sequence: CASTLRQELYNEQFF.

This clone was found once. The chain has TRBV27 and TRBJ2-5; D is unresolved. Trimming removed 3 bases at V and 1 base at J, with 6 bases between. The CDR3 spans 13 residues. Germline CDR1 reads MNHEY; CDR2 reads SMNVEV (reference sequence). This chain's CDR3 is CASSFPGQETQYF. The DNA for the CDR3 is TGTGCCAGCAGTTTCCCCGGCCAAGAGACCCAGTACTTC.

The CDR3 DNA sequence: TGTGCCAGCAGCGCGACCGGAACCGGGGAGCTGTTTTTT. This codes for CASSATGTGELFF. J is TRBJ2-2 and V is TRBV9; D not certain. Per the germline V gene, CDR1 is SGDLS and CDR2 is YYNGEE. V was cut by 3 bases and J by 5 bases, with 8 bases left in between. The CDR3 runs to 13 residues.

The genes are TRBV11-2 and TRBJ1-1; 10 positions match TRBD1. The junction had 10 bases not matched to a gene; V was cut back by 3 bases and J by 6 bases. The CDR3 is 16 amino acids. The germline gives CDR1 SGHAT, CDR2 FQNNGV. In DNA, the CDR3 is TGTGCCAGCAGCTTCTCGCCACGACAGGGGGCTTCTGAAGCTTTCTTT. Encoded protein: CASSFSPRQGASEAFF.

The DNA for the CDR3 is TGTGCCAGCACCGCAGGCGGGGGTTACAATGAGCAGTTCTTC. It translates to CASTAGGGYNEQFF. This rearrangement joins TRBV13 to TRBJ2-1; 7 nucleotides agree with TRBD2. V gave up 7 bases and J gave up 4 bases; unmatched junction bases: 7. The CDR3 is 14 residues long. Germline assignment: CDR1 PRHDT and CDR2 FYEKMQ (reference sequence).

CDR3 loop: CASSPGLAGASSTDTQYF. CDR3 in DNA: TGTGCCAGCAGCCCAGGACTAGCGGGAGCCTCTAGCACAGATACGCAGTATTTT. This chain connects TRBV7-9 to TRBJ2-3; TRBD2 matches at 13 bases. J gave up 0 bases and V 5 bases, and 8 bases lay outside the gene matches. CDR1 and CDR2 from the germline V gene are SEHNR and FQNEAQ (reference sequence). The length of the CDR3 is 18 residues.

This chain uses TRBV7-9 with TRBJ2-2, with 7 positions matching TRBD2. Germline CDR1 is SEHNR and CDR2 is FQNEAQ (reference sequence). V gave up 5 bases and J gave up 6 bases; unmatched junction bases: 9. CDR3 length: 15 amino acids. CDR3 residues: CASSDPGGLPGELFF. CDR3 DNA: TGTGCCAGCAGCGACCCGGGGGGTCTACCCGGGGAGCTGTTTTTT.

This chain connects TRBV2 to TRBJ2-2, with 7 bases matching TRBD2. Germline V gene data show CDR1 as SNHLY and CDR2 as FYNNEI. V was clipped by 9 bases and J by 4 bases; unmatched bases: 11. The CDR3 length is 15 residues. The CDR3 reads CASKLAGEGTGELFF. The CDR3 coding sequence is TGTGCCAGTAAACTTGCGGGAGAGGGCACCGGGGAGCTGTTTTTT.

The CDR3 is CASRPGHIQYF. CDR3 DNA sequence: TGTGCCAGCAGACCGGGCCACATTCAGTACTTC. The J gene is TRBJ2-4, the V gene TRBV5-8; D gene unclear. CDR3 size: 11 residues. The V and J ends lost 5 bases and 8 bases respectively, with 8 bases between them. CDR1 SGHTS and CDR2 YDEGEE come from the germline V gene. The complete variable domain, with remaining parts taken from reference TRBV5-8 and TRBJ2-4, reads EAGVTQSPTHLIKTRGQQATLRCSPISGHTSVYWYQQALGLGLQFLLWYDEGEERNRGNFPPRFSGRQFPNYSSELNVNALELEDSALYLCASRPGHIQYFGAGTRLSVL.

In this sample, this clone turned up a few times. CDR3 sequence reads: CASSELAEAYEQYF. The CDR3, as DNA: TGCGCCAGCAGTGAACTAGCGGAGGCCTACGAGCAGTACTTC. J is TRBJ2-7 and V is TRBV10-1; TRBD2 matches at 8 bases. CDR1 is WNHNN and CDR2 is SYGVQD in the germline V gene (reference sequence). This CDR3 is 14 amino acids long. J was trimmed by 2 bases and V by 3 bases; bases with no gene match: 3.

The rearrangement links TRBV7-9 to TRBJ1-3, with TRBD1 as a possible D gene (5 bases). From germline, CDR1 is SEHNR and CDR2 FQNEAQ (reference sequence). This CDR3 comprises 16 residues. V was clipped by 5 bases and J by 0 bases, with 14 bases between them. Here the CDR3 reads CASSQNPTDSGNTIYF. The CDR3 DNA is TGTGCCAGCAGCCAAAACCCGACAGACTCTGGAAACACCATATATTTT.

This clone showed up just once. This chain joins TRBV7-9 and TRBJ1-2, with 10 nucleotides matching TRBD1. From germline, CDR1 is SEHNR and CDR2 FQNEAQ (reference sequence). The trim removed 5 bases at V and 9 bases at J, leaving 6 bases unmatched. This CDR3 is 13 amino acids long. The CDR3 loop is CASSPGTGESYTF. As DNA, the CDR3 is TGTGCCAGCAGCCCGGGGACAGGGGAAAGCTACACCTTC.

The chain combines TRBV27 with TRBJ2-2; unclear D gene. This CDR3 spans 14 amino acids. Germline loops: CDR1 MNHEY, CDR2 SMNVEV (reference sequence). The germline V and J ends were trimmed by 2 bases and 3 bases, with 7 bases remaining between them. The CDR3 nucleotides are TGTGCCAGCAGTTTAACCGGGTACACCGGGGAGCTGTTTTTT. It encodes CASSLTGYTGELFF.